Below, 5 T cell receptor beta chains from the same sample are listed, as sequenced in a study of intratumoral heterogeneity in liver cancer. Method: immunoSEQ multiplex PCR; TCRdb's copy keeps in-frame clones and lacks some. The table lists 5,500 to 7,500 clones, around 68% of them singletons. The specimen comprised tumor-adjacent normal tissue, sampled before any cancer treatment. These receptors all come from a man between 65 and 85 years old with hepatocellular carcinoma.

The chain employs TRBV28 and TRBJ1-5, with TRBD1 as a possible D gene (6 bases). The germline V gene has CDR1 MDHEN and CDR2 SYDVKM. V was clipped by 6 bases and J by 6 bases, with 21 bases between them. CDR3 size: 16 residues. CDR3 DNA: TGTGCCAGCAGCTCTACCTTGGCAGGGGAGGTTCAGCCCCAGCATTTT. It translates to CASSSTLAGEVQPQHF. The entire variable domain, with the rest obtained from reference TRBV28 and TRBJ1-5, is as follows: DVKVTQSSRYLVKRTGEKVFLECVQDMDHENMFWYRQDPGLGLRLIYFSYDVKMKEKGDIPEGYSVSREKKERFSLILESASTNQTSMYLCASSSTLAGEVQPQHFGDGTRLSIL.

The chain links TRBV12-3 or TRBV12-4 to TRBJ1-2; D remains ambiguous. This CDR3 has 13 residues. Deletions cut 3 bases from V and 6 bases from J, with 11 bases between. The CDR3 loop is CASSLFLGDGYTF. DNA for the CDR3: TGTGCCAGCAGTTTGTTTCTGGGCGATGGCTACACCTTC.

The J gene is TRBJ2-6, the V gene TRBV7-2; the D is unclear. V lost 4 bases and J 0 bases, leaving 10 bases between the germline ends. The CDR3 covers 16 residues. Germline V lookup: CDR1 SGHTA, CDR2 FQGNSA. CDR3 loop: CASSYSGSSGANVLTF. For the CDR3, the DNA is TGTGCCAGCAGCTACTCAGGTTCCTCTGGGGCCAACGTCCTGACTTTC.

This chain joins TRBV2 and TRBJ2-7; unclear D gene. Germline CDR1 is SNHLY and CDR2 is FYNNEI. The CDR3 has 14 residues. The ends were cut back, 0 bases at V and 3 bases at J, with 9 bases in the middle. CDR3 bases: TGTGCCAGCAGTGAAGCGCCGTCCAGCTACGAGCAGTACGTC. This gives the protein CASSEAPSSYEQYV.

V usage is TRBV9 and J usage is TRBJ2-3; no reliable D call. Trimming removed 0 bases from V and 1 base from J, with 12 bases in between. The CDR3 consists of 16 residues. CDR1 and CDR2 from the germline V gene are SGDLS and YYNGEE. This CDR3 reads CASSVVAWAGTDTQYF. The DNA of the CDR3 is TGTGCCAGCAGCGTAGTTGCTTGGGCGGGCACAGATACGCAGTATTTT.